This note documents a single TCR beta chain sequence. Looked up from germline, CDR1 is SGHTA and CDR2 is FQGNSA. The J segment lost 0 bases and the V segment lost 3 bases, leaving 4 bases of the junction unmatched. This CDR3 is built from 15 residues. The data stem from a study of blood T cell repertoires in COVID-19. About the research overall: Whether acute or convalescent, the COVID-19 samples came from the United States, Italy and Spain. From T cells, B-cell-depleted T cells, or PBMCs came the material, which was cDNA or gDNA.

Per the original methods: Nucleated cell number was recorded as an estimate derived from reference gene primer amplification. Data came from immunoSEQ multiplex PCR; TCRdb stores just in-frame clones and leaves some out. The DNA was the basis for D and trimming; V, J and clone size are from that table. This sample has about 110,000 clones, with about four fifths found just once. The TCR originated in a woman in her sixties with acute or convalescent COVID-19. The chain couples TRBV7-2 to TRBJ2-7; 8 bases match TRBD2. Sequenced sample: peripheral blood. This CDR3 reads CASSFTGTSSYEQYF. The CDR3, as DNA: TGTGCCAGCAGCTTCACCGGGACTAGCTCCTACGAGCAGTACTTC.